The present T cell receptor beta chain was sequenced within a study of cytomegalovirus exposure and HLA in healthy donors. As to this clone: Its matching antigen is unknown.

PCR was performed using 60 Vbeta and 13 Jbeta primers. Profiled with immunoSEQ multiplex PCR; TCRdb holds only in-frame clones, not every one. This repertoire shows fewer than 200,000 clones, 60% to 85% found once; its top ten account for around 0.71%. The study's findings and limits: In a later analysis, HLA-associated beta chains showed higher expansion and lower generation probabilities than comparable chains. Rarity characterized most TCR sequences, yet some public TCRs appeared in many donors. Presence/absence analyses rested on an assumption that sequencing depth was roughly uniform across donors.

The sequencing sample was made of PBMCs. The receptor comes from a female donor in good health and CMV-seronegative.

This CDR3 reads CARQKGLAGEASGANVLTF. The CDR3 bases are TGTGCCAGGCAAAAGGGACTAGCGGGAGAGGCCTCTGGGGCCAACGTCCTGACTTTC. The rearrangement links TRBV28 to TRBJ2-6; TRBD2 agrees at 14 bases. V gave up 9 bases and J gave up 0 bases; unmatched junction bases: 10. Per the germline V gene, CDR1 is MDHEN and CDR2 is SYDVKM. The CDR3 totals 19 residues.